The clone carrying this T cell receptor (beta chain) has just a few counts. The data stem from a study of blood T cells in healthy people across ages. Study overall: Template-switching capture recovered about one barcoded beta molecule per two T cells.

The V segment lost 3 bases and the J segment 2 bases; nucleotides outside the gene matches: 4. This CDR3 is 15 amino acids long. Germline V gene sequence: CDR1 MGHDK, CDR2 SYGVNS. Through a sample-barcoded 5' primer and a J-beta primer mix, a second PCR was run for roughly 7 to 11 cycles. TCRdb reanalysed the 5' RACE reads using MiXCR and keeps one entry per CDR3 protein. The sample consists of 1 million or so distinct CDR3 sequences, 20% to 25% of them appearing once. In addition, the sample was reused for a study of T cells of mothers and their children. That source notes: All RNA that had been extracted was used for cDNA synthesis at approximately 1.5 ug per 15 ul. Thymic selection shapes TCR recombination output similarly in related and unrelated pairs.

The V call is TRBV25-1, the J call TRBJ2-1, with TRBD2 identical over 7 bases. The sequence derives from a girl aged 2-10 years in good health. Specimen: blood. CDR3 bases: TGTGCCAGCAGTGATACGGCGGGGGCCTACAATGAGCAGTTCTTC. Its protein product is CASSDTAGAYNEQFF. The full variable domain, completed using reference TRBV25-1 and TRBJ2-1, is EADIYQTPRYLVIGTGKKITLECSQTMGHDKMYWYQQDPGMELHLIHYSYGVNSTEKGDLSSESTVSRIRTEHFPLTLESARPSHTSQYLCASSDTAGAYNEQFFGPGTRLTVL.